These 4 T cell receptor beta chains share one sample of origin, sequenced in a study of OX40 agonist ivuxolimab in advanced cancers. The method behind the library was the immunoSEQ multiplex PCR assay. The table was pulled from immuneACCESS by TCRdb, which kept in-frame rearrangements only. Such tables lose some clones; where checked, under half of the loss comes from unresolved V genes, and the rest has no known cause. Counted in this sample were fewer than 95,000 clones; more than 80% of them appeared once. The ten largest clonotypes hold around 7% of the sample. The source material was CD4+ or CD8+ T cells sorted from blood, sampled in a trial of the OX40 agonist ivuxolimab. The origin of the receptors is an adult with an advanced solid tumor such as melanoma, head and neck, liver or kidney cancer.

The chain employs TRBV7-8 and TRBJ1-1; D may be TRBD1 (6 bases). The CDR3 runs to 13 residues. Per germline, CDR1 SGHVS and CDR2 FQNEAQ. The germline V and J ends were trimmed by 6 bases and 7 bases, with 15 bases remaining between them. The CDR3 DNA is TGTGCCAGCAGGCGGACAGACCAGTTTGAAGCTTTCTTT. This sequence encodes CASRRTDQFEAFF.

The rearrangement links TRBV6-5 to TRBJ1-1; the D is unclear. Per the germline V gene, CDR1 is MNHEY and CDR2 is SVGAGI. Trimming shortened V by 5 bases and J by 0 bases, and 10 bases separated the two germline ends. There are 14 residues in the CDR3. The CDR3 reads CASSEKRVNTEAFF. The CDR3 DNA sequence: TGTGCCAGCAGTGAAAAACGGGTGAACACTGAAGCTTTCTTT.

The chain is built from TRBV6-6 and TRBJ1-4; D gene unclear. The CDR3 is 15 residues long. V lost 9 bases and J 6 bases, leaving 20 bases between the germline ends. The germline V gene has CDR1 MNHNY and CDR2 SVGAGI (reference sequence). The CDR3 region is CASKLPGSSDEKLFF. CDR3 nucleotides: TGTGCCAGTAAGTTACCTGGCAGCTCAGATGAAAAACTGTTTTTT.

This chain connects TRBV7-3 to TRBJ2-1, with 8 positions matching TRBD2. The V and J ends lost 4 bases and 4 bases, in that order; junction bases with no gene match: 6. This CDR3 comprises 15 residues. Germline CDR1 is SGHTA and CDR2 is FQGTGA. CDR3 loop: CASSSRAGEYNEQFF. The CDR3 DNA reads TGTGCCAGCAGCTCCAGAGCGGGAGAGTACAATGAGCAGTTCTTC.